A selection of T cell receptor beta chains follows, all from one sample in a study of blood T cell repertoires in COVID-19. Assay: immunoSEQ multiplex PCR; the TCRdb copy retains only in-frame clones and omits some. The sample consists of approximately 72,000 clones, more than 70% of them appearing once. The sequenced sample was peripheral blood. Source of these receptors: an elderly woman with active or convalescent COVID-19. CDR3s include the opening cysteine and the closing phenylalanine or tryptophan. The D gene is left open where the match is weak. For some rows the clone size is stated as once, few or many, or as a class when expanded; others skip it.

cdr3_length	clone_size	d_call	j_call	v_call	cdr3_aa	cdr3_nt
13	once	.	TRBJ1-3	TRBV9	CASSAYTGNTIYF	TGTGCCAGCAGCGCCTATACTGGAAACACCATATATTTT
14	.	.	TRBJ1-6	TRBV25-1	CASSRRGYNSPLHF	TGTGCCAGCAGTCGCAGGGGCTATAATTCACCCCTCCACTTT
17	.	.	TRBJ2-3	TRBV4-1	CASSQEGRAGRTDTQYF	TGCGCCAGCAGCCAAGAGGGCAGGGCCGGGCGGACAGATACGCAGTATTTT
15	.	.	TRBJ1-2	TRBV28	CASRTRTSGGYGYTF	TGTGCCAGCAGAACCCGGACGTCGGGGGGTTATGGCTACACCTTC
15	.	.	TRBJ2-3	TRBV3-1/TRBV3-2	CASSQAGGVTDTQYF	TGTGCCAGCAGCCAAGCTGGCGGGGTCACAGATACGCAGTATTTT
12	.	.	TRBJ2-7	TRBV18	CASSPWGDEQYF	TGTGCCAGCTCACCCTGGGGGGACGAGCAGTACTTC
15	.	TRBD2	TRBJ2-3	TRBV9	CASSVGLADTDTQYF	TGTGCCAGCAGCGTAGGACTAGCGGACACAGATACGCAGTATTTT
15	.	.	TRBJ1-2	TRBV4-2	CASSHEGAFNYGYTF	TGTGCCAGCAGCCACGAAGGGGCCTTTAACTATGGCTACACCTTC
13	.	TRBD1	TRBJ1-4	TRBV30	CAWRGTGFEKLFF	TGTGCCTGGAGAGGGACAGGGTTTGAAAAACTGTTTTTT
14	.	.	TRBJ2-7	TRBV7-2	CASSADRSSYEQYF	TGTGCCAGCAGCGCGGACAGAAGCTCCTACGAGCAGTACTTC
16	.	.	TRBJ2-2	TRBV27	CASTKTRGAYTGELFF	TGTGCCAGCACCAAAACCCGGGGGGCGTACACCGGGGAGCTGTTTTTT
11	.	.	TRBJ1-3	TRBV19	CASSSGNTIYF	TGTGCCAGTAGCAGTGGAAACACCATATATTTT
12	few	.	TRBJ1-1	TRBV7-2	CASIPGGGEAFF	TGTGCCAGCATCCCGGGTGGGGGGGAAGCTTTCTTT
16	few	TRBD2	TRBJ2-1	TRBV19	CASSIAERGVRNEQFF	TGTGCCAGTAGTATAGCAGAGCGGGGGGTTCGTAATGAGCAGTTCTTC
12	.	.	TRBJ2-4	TRBV4-2	CASSHMSRQEDF	TGTGCCAGCAGCCATATGTCGAGACAGGAGGACTTC
14	.	.	TRBJ1-6	TRBV5-1	CASSSQGDDSPLHF	TGCGCCAGCAGCTCTCAGGGTGATGATTCACCCCTCCACTTT
13	.	.	TRBJ1-4	TRBV5-4	CASSPRGNEKLFF	TGTGCCAGCAGCCCACGGGGTAATGAAAAACTGTTTTTT
14	once	TRBD1	TRBJ1-2	TRBV19	CASSIGETGLGYTF	TGTGCCAGTAGTATAGGCGAGACAGGGCTGGGCTACACCTTC
17	.	.	TRBJ2-7	TRBV5-6	CASSGVTETPKDYEQYF	TGTGCCAGCAGCGGAGTGACGGAAACTCCTAAAGACTACGAGCAGTACTTC
17	.	.	TRBJ2-7	TRBV19	CASSMYGSGLSPYEQYF	TGTGCCAGTAGTATGTACGGTTCGGGACTCTCTCCCTACGAGCAGTACTTC
15	once	.	TRBJ2-6	TRBV9	CASSSGEPGANVLTF	TGTGCCAGCTCCAGCGGCGAGCCTGGGGCCAACGTCCTGACTTTC
16	.	.	TRBJ2-5	TRBV2	CASSGGPGGGGETQYF	TGTGCCAGCAGTGGAGGGCCTGGGGGCGGGGGAGAGACCCAGTACTTC
14	.	.	TRBJ1-1	TRBV6-5	CASITNRGYTEAFF	TGTGCCAGCATTACAAACCGGGGGTACACTGAAGCTTTCTTT
13	.	.	TRBJ2-1	TRBV5-1	CASSSRKLGEQFF	TGCGCCAGCAGCTCGAGGAAGCTGGGTGAGCAGTTCTTC
14	few	.	TRBJ1-6	TRBV7-9	CASSSVGHNSPLHF	TGTGCCAGCAGTAGTGTTGGGCATAATTCACCCCTCCACTTT
12	.	.	TRBJ1-1	TRBV27	CASSSQGAEAFF	TGTGCCAGCAGTTCTCAGGGTGCTGAAGCTTTCTTT
13	.	.	TRBJ1-2	TRBV5-4	CASSLARGGGYTF	TGTGCCAGCAGCTTGGCTCGGGGAGGTGGCTACACCTTC
15	.	TRBD1	TRBJ2-7	TRBV18	CASSPSGQRSYEQYF	TGTGCCAGCTCGCCTTCGGGACAGAGATCCTACGAGCAGTACTTC
17	.	TRBD1	TRBJ1-3	TRBV6-2/TRBV6-3	CASSLGGFGNSGNTIYF	TGTGCCAGCAGTCTAGGGGGCTTTGGAAACTCTGGAAACACCATATATTTT
11	.	TRBD2	TRBJ2-1	TRBV30	CAWSHSGKQFF	TGTGCCTGGAGTCATAGCGGGAAGCAGTTCTTC
12	.	.	TRBJ2-7	TRBV6-2/TRBV6-3	CASSLTSYEQYF	TGTGCCAGCAGCTTAACTTCCTACGAGCAGTACTTC
13	.	TRBD1	TRBJ1-1	TRBV18	CASAGTGTTEAFF	TGTGCCAGCGCTGGGACAGGGACGACTGAAGCTTTCTTT
15	.	TRBD1	TRBJ1-3	TRBV5-4	CASSLQTGGGNTIYF	TGTGCCAGCAGCCTCCAGACAGGGGGCGGAAACACCATATATTTT
17	.	TRBD1	TRBJ1-6	TRBV10-2	CASSESGSQGVGSPLHF	TGCGCCAGCAGTGAGTCGGGGTCGCAGGGGGTGGGTTCACCCCTCCACTTT
15	once	.	TRBJ2-3	TRBV28	CASSFPGTSTDTQYF	TGTGCCAGCAGTTTCCCCGGGACTAGCACAGATACGCAGTATTTT
13	.	.	TRBJ1-2	TRBV14	CASSPQGYYGYTF	TGTGCCAGCAGCCCACAGGGTTATTATGGCTACACCTTC
15	.	.	TRBJ2-5	TRBV19	CASTGYGRGQETQYF	TGTGCCAGTACCGGCTATGGGCGGGGACAAGAGACCCAGTACTTC
14	few	TRBD1	TRBJ1-4	TRBV7-9	CASSLLARGDSLFF	TGTGCCAGCAGCTTATTAGCCAGGGGGGACAGCCTGTTTTTT
14	.	.	TRBJ1-2	TRBV6-5	CASSYSEVYYSYTF	TGTGCCAGCAGTTACTCAGAGGTATACTATAGCTACACCTTC
13	.	.	TRBJ2-5	TRBV10-3	CAISVPGVETQYF	TGTGCCATCAGTGTCCCAGGGGTAGAGACCCAGTACTTC
14	.	TRBD1	TRBJ1-1	TRBV6-5	CASKRDRETTEAFF	TGTGCCAGCAAACGGGACAGGGAGACCACTGAAGCTTTCTTT
15	.	.	TRBJ1-1	TRBV6-6	CASSFWTDPNTEAFF	TGTGCCAGCAGTTTTTGGACTGATCCGAACACTGAAGCTTTCTTT
17	.	.	TRBJ2-7	TRBV21-1	CASSKAYGHSSSYEQYF	TGTGCCAGCAGCAAAGCATACGGACATTCTAGCTCCTACGAGCAGTACTTC
14	.	.	TRBJ1-4	TRBV5-8	CASSFMQGSEKLFF	TGTGCCAGCAGCTTTATGCAGGGGAGTGAAAAACTGTTTTTT
15	.	.	TRBJ2-7	TRBV5-1	CASSFIPGDPNEQYF	TGCGCCAGCAGCTTCATTCCAGGGGATCCCAACGAGCAGTACTTC
15	.	.	TRBJ1-4	TRBV28	CASSSQGIGNEKLFF	TGTGCCAGCAGCTCACAGGGCATTGGAAATGAAAAACTGTTTTTT